These 16 T cell receptor beta chains were sequenced from one sample in a study of breast tumors, draining lymph nodes, adjacent tissues. TCRdb called the multiplex PCR reads again in MiXCR, with one record for every CDR3 protein. Of under 25,000 distinct CDR3 sequences in the sample, under 60% were seen once. The sequenced material came from breast tumor tissue. Receptors were obtained from a female donor with breast cancer. Some clones in this sample may be carry-over from other donors' samples.

Ten or more counts support this clonotype. The chain carries TRBV20-1 and TRBJ1-5; the match to TRBD1 covers 7 bases. With 0 bases clipped from V and 6 bases from J, the junction kept 8 bases outside the gene matches. This CDR3 comprises 15 residues. Germline CDR1 is DFQATT and CDR2 is SNEGSKA (reference sequence). Here the CDR3 reads CSARDSPGGFQPQHF. CDR3 bases: TGCAGTGCTAGAGATTCCCCAGGGGGGTTTCAGCCCCAGCATTTT.

This clonotype was seen at least ten times. The chain has TRBV7-2 and TRBJ2-1; 7 bases are shared with TRBD1. CDR3 length: 14 amino acids. The trim removed 4 bases at V and 3 bases at J, leaving 3 bases unmatched. Germline CDR1 reads SGHTA; CDR2 reads FQGNSA. CDR3 sequence: CASSSRTGYNEQFF. The CDR3 region has the DNA TGTGCCAGCAGCTCCCGGACAGGCTACAATGAGCAGTTCTTC.

This chain links TRBV5-8 with TRBJ1-4, with D maybe TRBD1 (5 bases). Germline-derived CDR1 and CDR2 are SGHTS and YDEGEE. Trimming pared 0 bases from V and 3 bases from J, leaving 9 bases between. The CDR3 spans 15 residues. CDR3 in amino acids: CASSLARTSNEKLFF. The CDR3 bases are TGTGCCAGCAGCTTGGCCCGGACATCTAATGAAAAACTGTTTTTT.

On this clonotype: A junction end diverges from the germline sequence, so it may reflect a read error. J is TRBJ2-1 and V is TRBV2, with D perhaps matching TRBD2 (5 bases). CDR3 length equals 13 residues. Germline V gives CDR1 SNHLY, CDR2 FYNNEI. The CDR3 loop reads CASSEGEYNEQSF. The CDR3, as DNA: TGTGCCAGCAGTGAAGGGGAGTACAATGAGCAGTCCTTC.

This chain connects TRBV6-5 to TRBJ2-2; 7 bases fit TRBD1. This CDR3 comprises 17 residues. V gave up 4 bases and J gave up 4 bases; unmatched junction bases: 12. CDR1 and CDR2 (germline): MNHEY, SVGAGI. Here the CDR3 DNA reads TGTGCCAGCAGTTCAGACTGGAGGACAGGTCCCACCGGGGAGCTGTTTTTT. Protein sequence: CASSSDWRTGPTGELFF.

The rearrangement joins TRBV2 to TRBJ2-1, with TRBD1 identical over 8 bases. The V gene's germline CDR1 is SNHLY and CDR2 FYNNEI. This CDR3 contains 15 residues. The ends lost 6 bases at V and 5 bases at J; junction bases unmatched: 9. CDR3 residues: CASRARTGTHNEQFF. In DNA, the CDR3 is TGTGCCAGCAGGGCCCGGACAGGGACGCACAATGAGCAGTTCTTC.

This clonotype was recorded a few times. The chain uses TRBV12-5 and TRBJ2-7, with a weak D call TRBD1 (5 bases). V lost 8 bases and J lost 0, with 14 bases in between. Germline V gene data show CDR1 as LGHNT and CDR2 as FRNRAP. The CDR3 runs 14 residues. The DNA of the CDR3 is TGTGCTAGTTCAAAGGGGTTTGACTCCTACGAGCAGTACGTC. Protein sequence: CASSKGFDSYEQYV.

V is TRBV11-1 and J is TRBJ2-5, with D tentatively TRBD1 (6 bases). Germline CDR1 reads SGHAT; CDR2 reads FQDESV (reference sequence). Trimming took 5 bases from V and 2 from J, leaving 9 bases between them. This CDR3 region has 13 residues. Here the CDR3 DNA reads TGTGCCAGCAGCACAGGGATACAAGAGACCCAGTACTTC. Translated: CASSTGIQETQYF.

About this clonotype itself: Since the CDR3 does not end with the conserved phenylalanine or tryptophan, this likely comes from a read error. The CDR3 here is CASSLGRGQEAQYL. The CDR3 coding sequence is TGTGCCAGCAGCTTAGGAAGGGGTCAAGAGGCCCAGTACCTC. This sequence joins TRBV11-1 and TRBJ2-5, with D perhaps matching TRBD1 (5 bases). Germline CDR1 is SGHAT and CDR2 is FQDESV (reference sequence). This CDR3 comprises 14 residues.

This chain links TRBV12-3 or TRBV12-4 with TRBJ2-5; 11 bases map to TRBD1. The CDR3 is 15 residues long. J lost 5 bases, V lost 6 bases, and 8 bases had no gene match. The CDR3 sequence: CASSKRTGGLETQYF. In DNA form, the CDR3 reads TGTGCCAGCAGCAAGAGGACAGGGGGCTTGGAGACCCAGTACTTC.

Points on this clonotype: The germline gene is not matched at one end of the junction; a read error may be the cause. The rearrangement joins TRBV7-2 to TRBJ2-1; 13 bases line up with TRBD2. This CDR3 has 18 residues. CDR1 and CDR2 from the germline V gene are SGHTA and FQGNSA. The CDR3 nucleotides are TGTGTCAGCAGCTTAGCCACTAGCGGGGGGGTCAACTACAATGAGCAGTTCTTC. Its translation is CVSSLATSGGVNYNEQFF.

The V call is TRBV7-9, the J call TRBJ2-2; the D gene is possibly TRBD2 (5 bases). This CDR3 contains 13 residues. Trimming stripped 2 bases from V and 8 bases from J, with 9 bases between. Germline CDR1 SEHNR, CDR2 FQNEAQ (reference sequence). CDR3 nucleotide sequence: TGTGCCAGCAGCTTACAGAGGACTGGGGAGCTGTTTTTT. This codes for CASSLQRTGELFF. Supplemented by reference TRBV7-9 and TRBJ2-2, the full variable domain reads DTGVSQNPRHKITKRGQNVTFRCDPISEHNRLYWYRQTLGQGPEFLTYFQNEAQLEKSRLLSDRFSAERPKGSFSTLEIQRTEQGDSAMYLCASSLQRTGELFFGEGSRLTVL.

The chain employs TRBV12-3 or TRBV12-4 and TRBJ2-7; 10 nucleotides line up with TRBD1. With V trimmed by 6 bases and J by 5 bases, 10 bases remained unmatched. CDR3 size: 15 residues. The CDR3 here is CASSTGDRGMNEQYF. DNA for the CDR3: TGTGCCAGCAGCACCGGGGACAGGGGAATGAACGAGCAGTACTTC.

This clonotype was found once. This chain connects TRBV2 to TRBJ1-5; D might be TRBD1 (6 bases). Germline values: CDR1 SNHLY, CDR2 FYNNEI. Trimming took off 7 bases at V and 3 bases at J, with 7 bases between the two ends. The CDR3 length is 12 residues. The CDR3 reads CASNRDNQPQHF. CDR3 in DNA: TGTGCCAGCAACAGGGACAATCAGCCCCAGCATTTT. Full variable domain (outside the CDR3, taken from reference TRBV2 and TRBJ1-5): EPEVTQTPSHQVTQMGQEVILRCVPISNHLYFYWYRQILGQKVEFLVSFYNNEISEKSEIFDDQFSVERPDGSNFTLKIRSTKLEDSAMYFCASNRDNQPQHFGDGTRLSIL.

This chain links TRBV24-1 with TRBJ1-3, with TRBD1 identical over 9 bases. CDR1 and CDR2 from the germline V gene are KGHDR and SFDVKD. V trimming: 3 bases; J trimming: 2 bases; junction bases outside the gene matches: 1. The CDR3 runs 15 residues. This CDR3 reads CATSDRDRAGNTIYF. CDR3 DNA: TGTGCCACCAGTGATAGGGACAGGGCTGGAAACACCATATATTTT.

Note on this clonotype: Relative to the germline gene, one junction end is altered; a read error may explain this. The gene calls are TRBV10-3 and TRBJ2-3, with D uncertain. Per the germline V gene, CDR1 is ENHRY and CDR2 is SYGVKD. The length of the CDR3 is 15 residues. Here the CDR3 DNA reads TGTGCCATCAGTGAGCCAAAGGGTAGCACAGATACGCAGTACTTT. This encodes CAISEPKGSTDTQYF.